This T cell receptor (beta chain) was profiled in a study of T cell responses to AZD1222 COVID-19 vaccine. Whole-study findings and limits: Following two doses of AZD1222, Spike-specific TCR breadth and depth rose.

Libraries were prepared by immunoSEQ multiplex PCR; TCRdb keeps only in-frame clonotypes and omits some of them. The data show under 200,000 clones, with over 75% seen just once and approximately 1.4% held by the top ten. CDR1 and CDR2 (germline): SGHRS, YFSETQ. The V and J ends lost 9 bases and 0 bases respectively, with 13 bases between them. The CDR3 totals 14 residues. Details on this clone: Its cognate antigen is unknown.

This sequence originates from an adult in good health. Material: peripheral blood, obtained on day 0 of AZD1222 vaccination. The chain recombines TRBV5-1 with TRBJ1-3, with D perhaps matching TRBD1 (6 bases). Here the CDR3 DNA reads TGCGCCAACCCGGACAGAGACTCTGGAAACACCATATATTTT. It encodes CANPDRDSGNTIYF.